Listed here are 3 T cell receptor beta chains from one sample, sequenced in a study of shared clonotypes between healthy human individuals. Clones were sequenced by immunoSEQ multiplex PCR, and TCRdb holds only the in-frame ones, with some missing. This repertoire shows 600,000 to 750,000 clones, less than 80% found once; its top ten account for around 1.8%. Sequencing input: memory CD4+ T cells sorted from blood. Indicated subset: CD45RA-negative fraction. The receptors originated from a woman between 25 and 40 years old in good health.

This clone was found once. The CDR3 is CSVETTGTDTQYF. CDR3 sequence (DNA): TGCAGCGTTGAAACCACAGGGACAGATACGCAGTATTTT. V is TRBV29-1 and J is TRBJ2-3; tentatively, D is TRBD1 (6 bases). There are 13 residues in the CDR3. Germline assignment: CDR1 SQVTM and CDR2 ANQGSEA. Trimming took off 2 bases at V and 3 bases at J, with 9 bases between the two ends.

The J gene is TRBJ2-5, the V gene TRBV4-2, with 15 positions matching TRBD2. The germline gives CDR1 LGHNA, CDR2 YNFKEQ. This CDR3 has 17 amino acids. With V trimmed by 1 base and J by 4 bases, 4 bases remained unmatched. CDR3 DNA sequence: TGTGCCAGCAGCCAAGGGACTAGCGGGAGGGCCTCAGAGACCCAGTACTTC. It encodes CASSQGTSGRASETQYF.

A remark on this clone: A much bigger clone sits one base away, suggesting this may be a read error. The chain employs TRBV7-3 and TRBJ1-2, with 7 bases aligning to TRBD1. V shed 3 bases and J 2 bases; nucleotides not matched to a gene: 0. Germline CDR1 reads SGHTA; CDR2 reads FQGTGA. The CDR3 sequence is 13 residues long. DNA for the CDR3: TGTGCCAGCAGCTTGGGACAGAACTATGGCTACACCTTC. The encoded protein is CASSLGQNYGYTF.